This record looks at one TCR beta chain sequence and its context. Method: immunoSEQ multiplex PCR; TCRdb's copy keeps in-frame clones and lacks some. The sample lists 55,000 to 80,000 clones; more than 75% were seen once. The data were obtained in a study of blood T cell repertoires in COVID-19. The germline gives CDR1 SGHRS, CDR2 YFSETQ. V was clipped by 2 bases and J by 2 bases, with 10 bases between them. This CDR3 has 14 residues. Sequenced sample: peripheral blood. The chain recombines TRBV5-1 with TRBJ1-2; D possibly corresponds to TRBD1 (5 bases). The sequence derives from a woman in her fifties or sixties with acute or convalescent COVID-19. The CDR3: CASSFGTGNYGYTF. The CDR3 DNA sequence: TGCGCCAGCAGCTTCGGAACAGGCAACTATGGCTACACCTTC.